This TCR beta chain appears in the sequencing data of a study of tumor and adjacent non-tumor tissue in lung cancer. The template was RNA from unsorted bulk tissue. The library came from three nested PCR rounds adapted from ARM-PCR protocols. Using its own MiXCR run on the multiplex PCR reads, TCRdb lists one record per CDR3 protein. The data hold more than 70,000 distinct CDR3 sequences, with more than 60% observed a single time. There are 16 residues in the CDR3. CDR1 SGHRS and CDR2 YFSETQ come from the germline V gene. Trimming left V 3 bases short and J 5 bases short, with 18 bases between. The sequence came from a man between 65 and 85 years old with non-small cell lung cancer. This sequence joins TRBV5-1 and TRBJ2-1; possibly TRBD2 for D (6 bases). The sequencing input was lung tumor tissue. The CDR3 reads CASSSPGGRGHNEQFF. CDR3 DNA: TGCGCCAGCAGCTCTCCCGGGGGACGAGGCCACAATGAGCAGTTCTTC.